The sequence of this T cell receptor (beta chain) was determined in a study of blood T cell repertoires in COVID-19. Study context: Acute-phase and convalescent COVID-19 samples originated in the United States, Italy and Spain.

V was shortened by 4 bases and J by 4 bases, with 11 bases between the two germline ends. Germline lookup yields CDR1 SGHDN and CDR2 FVKESK. The CDR3 has 14 residues. Data came from immunoSEQ multiplex PCR; TCRdb stores just in-frame clones and leaves some out. The sample includes around 40,000 clones, 90% to 95% seen only once; the top ten take over 4%. This sequence originates from a human donor with active COVID-19. The donor label of this sample is uncertain. The gene calls are TRBV14 and TRBJ1-3; D is undetermined. The sample was peripheral blood. The CDR3 bases are TGTGCCAGCAGCCGCCCCGGAGGGGGAAACACCATATATTTT. Translation gives CASSRPGGGNTIYF. The full variable domain, with the rest looked up from reference TRBV14 and TRBJ1-3, is EAGVTQFPSHSVIEKGQTVTLRCDPISGHDNLYWYRRVMGKEIKFLLHFVKESKQDESGMPNNRFLAERTGGTYSTLKVQPAELEDSGVYFCASSRPGGGNTIYFGEGSWLTVV.